The TCR beta chain under discussion was sequenced for a study of CD8+ T cells in alopecia areata. Study-level findings and limits: Persistence in scalp and blood during tofacitinib was observed for many expanded lesional clones.

Described treatment: oral pan-JAK inhibitor, 5-10 mg twice daily. Investigators isolated RNA and reverse transcribed it into cDNA to act as the sequencing template. The data were produced by immunoSEQ multiplex PCR, yet TCRdb's version contains in-frame clones alone and is incomplete. The sample consists of approximately 180,000 clones, about three fifths of them appearing once. Germline V gene lookup returns CDR1 MGHRA and CDR2 YSYEKL. CDR3 length equals 14 residues. V was pared by 4 bases and J by 5 bases, with 15 bases between. This clone was seen more than once but under ten times. Its antigen is not identified.

V gene TRBV4-1 combines with J gene TRBJ2-7, with D perhaps TRBD2 (6 bases). The sequencing used CD4+ T cells sorted from blood, collected at approximately week 56, from a patient treated with tofacitinib. The TCR sequence derives from a human donor with alopecia areata. In nucleotides, the CDR3 is TGCGCCAGCAGCCGATTGCGGGGTTTCGACGAGCAGTACTTC. It yields the protein CASSRLRGFDEQYF.